A selection of T cell receptor beta chains follows, all from one sample in a study of shared clonotypes between healthy human individuals. Clones were read by immunoSEQ multiplex PCR, and TCRdb kept only the in-frame ones, dropping some. Of about 2.4 million clones detected, over 85% appear once; the ten largest clones hold 0.36%. Sequenced input: naive CD4+ T cells from PBMCs. Every receptor here comes from a man younger than 35 in good health. Some clones in this sample may be carry-over from other donors' samples. Each CDR3 is given with its conserved first and last residue. D genes are given only for firm matches. Clone size is given for some rows only: seen once, a few or many times, or a class if the clone is expanded.

D gene: -
clone size: -
J gene: TRBJ2-1
V gene: TRBV18
CDR3 protein: CASSPGTNNEQFF
CDR3 DNA: TGTGCCAGCTCACCCGGGACAAACAATGAGCAGTTCTTC

D gene: -
clone size: -
J gene: TRBJ2-1
V gene: TRBV29-1
CDR3 protein: CSVGPSASSNEQFF
CDR3 DNA: TGCAGCGTTGGACCTAGCGCGAGCAGCAATGAGCAGTTCTTC

D gene: -
clone size: -
J gene: TRBJ2-1
V gene: TRBV10-3
CDR3 protein: CAISGAASSYNEQFF
CDR3 DNA: TGTGCCATCAGCGGAGCGGCTAGCTCCTACAATGAGCAGTTCTTC

D gene: TRBD2
clone size: -
J gene: TRBJ2-7
V gene: TRBV25-1
CDR3 protein: CATLRGGEQYF
CDR3 DNA: TGTGCCACGTTGCGGGGGGGCGAGCAGTACTTC

D gene: -
clone size: -
J gene: TRBJ1-3
V gene: TRBV6-6
CDR3 protein: CASRKRSSGNTIYF
CDR3 DNA: TGTGCCAGCAGGAAACGGAGCTCTGGAAACACCATATATTTT

D gene: -
clone size: -
J gene: TRBJ1-3
V gene: TRBV28
CDR3 protein: CASSRPGNSGNTIYF
CDR3 DNA: TGTGCCAGCAGTCGACCCGGGAACTCTGGAAACACCATATATTTT

D gene: TRBD2
clone size: -
J gene: TRBJ2-2
V gene: TRBV4-2
CDR3 protein: CASSQGLAGVGTGELFF
CDR3 DNA: TGTGCCAGCAGCCAAGGACTAGCGGGAGTGGGCACCGGGGAGCTGTTTTTT

D gene: TRBD2
clone size: -
J gene: TRBJ2-3
V gene: TRBV28
CDR3 protein: CASRLLQGLAGRDTQYF
CDR3 DNA: TGTGCCAGCAGACTTCTCCAAGGACTAGCGGGGAGGGATACGCAGTATTTT

D gene: TRBD2
clone size: -
J gene: TRBJ2-3
V gene: TRBV4-3
CDR3 protein: CASSQGNLGLAGGSGTQYF
CDR3 DNA: TGCGCCAGCAGCCAAGGGAACTTGGGACTAGCGGGAGGCAGCGGTACGCAGTATTTT

D gene: TRBD2
clone size: -
J gene: TRBJ2-5
V gene: TRBV10-3
CDR3 protein: CAMAGGAGETQYF
CDR3 DNA: TGTGCCATGGCGGGGGGGGCTGGGGAGACCCAGTACTTC

D gene: -
clone size: -
J gene: TRBJ2-7
V gene: TRBV28
CDR3 protein: CASSPRGGGVPYEQYF
CDR3 DNA: TGTGCCAGCAGTCCCCGGGGAGGGGGGGTACCCTACGAGCAGTACTTC

D gene: -
clone size: -
J gene: TRBJ2-1
V gene: TRBV9
CDR3 protein: CASSVLAGVTYEQFF
CDR3 DNA: TGTGCCAGCAGCGTACTCGCAGGGGTTACCTATGAGCAGTTCTTC

D gene: -
clone size: -
J gene: TRBJ2-7
V gene: TRBV21-1
CDR3 protein: CASSNNTIGRGLLSGYEQYF
CDR3 DNA: TGTGCCAGCAGCAACAATACGATTGGCCGGGGCCTACTCAGTGGCTACGAGCAGTACTTC

D gene: -
clone size: once
J gene: TRBJ2-7
V gene: TRBV29-1
CDR3 protein: CSVEDQSMGLSYEQYF
CDR3 DNA: TGCAGCGTTGAAGATCAGAGTATGGGTTTGTCCTACGAGCAGTACTTC

D gene: TRBD2
clone size: -
J gene: TRBJ2-3
V gene: TRBV9
CDR3 protein: CASSGRGNSGSIRRTDTQYF
CDR3 DNA: TGTGCCAGCAGCGGGCGAGGGAATAGCGGGAGCATCCGAAGAACAGATACGCAGTATTTT

D gene: -
clone size: few
J gene: TRBJ1-2
V gene: TRBV19
CDR3 protein: CASSQTLYGYTF
CDR3 DNA: TGTGCCAGTAGTCAGACGCTCTATGGCTACACCTTC

D gene: TRBD2
clone size: -
J gene: TRBJ2-7
V gene: TRBV9
CDR3 protein: CASSPYPRLADSVDEQYF
CDR3 DNA: TGTGCCAGCAGCCCATACCCCCGGCTAGCGGATTCCGTCGACGAGCAGTACTTC

D gene: TRBD2
clone size: -
J gene: TRBJ2-5
V gene: TRBV13
CDR3 protein: CASSLAGGQQTQYF
CDR3 DNA: TGTGCCAGCAGCTTAGCGGGAGGTCAGCAGACCCAGTACTTC

D gene: -
clone size: once
J gene: TRBJ2-1
V gene: TRBV6-5
CDR3 protein: CASSGVSYNEQFF
CDR3 DNA: TGTGCCAGCAGTGGAGTATCCTACAATGAGCAGTTCTTC

D gene: -
clone size: once
J gene: TRBJ2-3
V gene: TRBV9
CDR3 protein: CASSPTGTQGADTQYF
CDR3 DNA: TGTGCCAGCAGCCCTACCGGGACCCAAGGGGCAGATACGCAGTATTTT

D gene: -
clone size: -
J gene: TRBJ1-4
V gene: TRBV30
CDR3 protein: CAWSLGPQEKLFF
CDR3 DNA: TGTGCCTGGAGCCTGGGACCCCAAGAAAAACTGTTTTTT

D gene: -
clone size: once
J gene: TRBJ2-7
V gene: TRBV5-1
CDR3 protein: CASSLVSPEQYF
CDR3 DNA: TGCGCCAGCAGCTTGGTTAGTCCCGAGCAGTACTTC

D gene: -
clone size: -
J gene: TRBJ1-4
V gene: TRBV29-1
CDR3 protein: CSVVGQLDEKLFF
CDR3 DNA: TGCAGCGTTGTCGGCCAGTTAGATGAAAAACTGTTTTTT

D gene: -
clone size: -
J gene: TRBJ2-3
V gene: TRBV9
CDR3 protein: CASSPWEGAADTQYF
CDR3 DNA: TGTGCCAGCAGCCCTTGGGAGGGGGCGGCAGATACGCAGTATTTT

D gene: -
clone size: -
J gene: TRBJ1-2
V gene: TRBV14
CDR3 protein: CASSQFREASYTF
CDR3 DNA: TGTGCCAGCAGCCAATTTCGAGAGGCCAGCTACACCTTC

D gene: -
clone size: -
J gene: TRBJ2-3
V gene: TRBV11-2
CDR3 protein: CASSLRFVQGSEADTQYF
CDR3 DNA: TGTGCCAGCAGCTTAAGATTTGTTCAGGGGAGCGAGGCGGATACGCAGTATTTT